The sequence of this TCR beta chain was determined in a study of blood T cell repertoires in COVID-19. Whole-study context: Collection of acute and convalescent COVID-19 samples took place in the United States, Italy and Spain. The analysed material was cDNA or gDNA that came from T cells, B-cell-depleted T cells, or PBMCs.

Trimming at V came to 5 bases and at J to 5 bases, leaving 5 bases not matched to a gene. Germline-derived CDR1 and CDR2 are SGHTA and FQGNSA. The CDR3 extends over 14 amino acids. How the authors handled the data: Cell counts per sample came from amplifying reference gene primers. Measured with immunoSEQ multiplex PCR; TCRdb has only the in-frame clones, and not every one. V and J calls and clone size come straight from that table; D and trimming were deduced from the DNA. Of 150,000 to 200,000 clones in the sample, roughly 79% were seen once. Sequenced input: peripheral blood. The V call is TRBV7-2, the J call TRBJ1-3; 8 bases align to TRBD1. The clonotype was recovered from a human donor with acute or convalescent COVID-19. The donor label of this sample is uncertain. The CDR3 DNA sequence: TGTGCCAGCAGCATAGGACAGGGAAGAAACACCATATATTTT. It codes for CASSIGQGRNTIYF.